The entry that follows covers one T cell receptor beta chain sequence. The antigen is not known. CDR1 is GTSNPN, CDR2 SVGIG, per germline (reference sequence). Trimming cost V 1 base and J 6 bases; bases outside gene matches: 4. CDR3 length equals 14 residues. The data belong to a study of cytomegalovirus exposure and HLA in healthy donors. Study findings and constraints: Reportedly, a later analysis found an Asian-associated ancestry cluster had fewer N-insertions than the approximately 670-donor mean. Across all donors, roughly uniform sequencing depth was an assumption of the presence/absence analyses. Exclusion as indistinguishable affected some V segments, including TRBV6-2 and TRBV6-3.

The PCR made use of 60 Vbeta and 13 Jbeta primers. Clones were sequenced by immunoSEQ multiplex PCR, and TCRdb holds only the in-frame ones, with some missing. The sample totals 30,000 to 35,000 clones. The specimen was PBMCs. The J gene is TRBJ2-7, the V gene TRBV30; 12 bases are shared with TRBD2. The clonotype originates from a woman aged 40 to 50 in good health and CMV-seropositive. The CDR3 region is CAWSGLAGDLEQYF. The CDR3 DNA follows: TGTGCCTGGAGTGGACTAGCGGGAGATCTCGAGCAGTACTTC.